Below are 20 T cell receptor beta chains sequenced from a single sample in a study of T cell changes during pregnancy in multiple sclerosis. Produced via immunoSEQ multiplex PCR; TCRdb's table is partial and in-frame only. This repertoire shows some 40,000 clones, about 90% found once; its top ten account for roughly 0.45%. The material was CD4+ T cells from peripheral blood mononuclear cells, obtained in the third trimester of pregnancy. The receptors stem from a female donor in good health, enrolled as a control in a pregnancy study.

This clone occurred once. This chain connects TRBV5-1 to TRBJ1-3, with a possible D match to TRBD1 (6 bases). The V gene's germline CDR1 is SGHRS and CDR2 YFSETQ. The V end was cut by 4 bases, the J end by 0 bases, with 20 bases between. This CDR3 is built from 18 residues. In nucleotides, the CDR3 is TGCGCCAGCAGCCCCAATCTACGGACAGCAAGCTCTGGAAACACCATATATTTT. As protein: CASSPNLRTASSGNTIYF.

CDR3 nucleotides: TGTGCCAGCAGCGTAGCGGGAGGGAGCACAGATACGCAGTATTTT. This translates into CASSVAGGSTDTQYF. The chain couples TRBV11-2 to TRBJ2-3; TRBD2 agrees at 11 bases. This CDR3 comprises 15 residues. The germline gives CDR1 SGHAT, CDR2 FQNNGV. The V and J ends lost 5 bases and 0 bases, in that order; junction bases with no gene match: 1.

This clone came up a few times. The rearrangement joins TRBV2 to TRBJ2-5; 15 positions agree with TRBD2. J lost 3 bases, V lost 7 bases, and 6 bases had no gene match. The CDR3 loop spans 16 amino acids. Germline CDR1 is SNHLY and CDR2 is FYNNEI. For the CDR3, the DNA is TGTGCCAGCAATCCCTGGACTAGCGGGAGGGAAGAGACCCAGTACTTC. Encoded protein: CASNPWTSGREETQYF.

This clone has only one observation. The chain employs TRBV6-5 and TRBJ1-2, with D uncertain. The CDR3 extends over 15 amino acids. CDR1 and CDR2 (germline): MNHEY, SVGAGI. Trimming took 3 bases from V and 2 from J, leaving 13 bases between them. This CDR3 is CASSYSGLGNYGYTF. The CDR3 DNA is TGTGCCAGCAGTTATTCGGGATTAGGGAACTATGGCTACACCTTC.

The chain combines TRBV7-3 with TRBJ2-3; TRBD2 matches at 8 bases. V lost 2 bases to trimming and J lost 4 bases; unmatched junction nucleotides: 2. Germline-derived CDR1 and CDR2 are SGHTA and FQGTGA. The CDR3 length is 14 residues. In DNA form, the CDR3 reads TGTGCCAGCAGCTTAGGACTAGCAGCAGATACGCAGTATTTT. Residues: CASSLGLAADTQYF.

This clone has just a few counts. This rearrangement joins TRBV30 to TRBJ2-7; D perhaps matches TRBD1 (6 bases). Germline V gives CDR1 GTSNPN, CDR2 SVGIG (reference sequence). The CDR3 spans 12 residues. Trimming cost V 0 bases and J 4 bases, with 7 bases left between them. CDR3 residues: CAWSVTGYEQYF. The CDR3 region has the DNA TGTGCCTGGAGTGTAACAGGGTACGAGCAGTACTTC.

The chain links TRBV5-1 to TRBJ2-3; D uncertain. Germline values: CDR1 SGHRS, CDR2 YFSETQ. The CDR3 length is 15 residues. V dropped 0 bases and J dropped 1 base, with 9 bases sitting between them. CDR3 in amino acids: CASSLETPRTDTQYF. DNA of the CDR3: TGCGCCAGCAGCTTGGAAACACCCCGCACAGATACGCAGTATTTT.

The chain has TRBV15 and TRBJ2-3; D is ambiguous. The V and J ends lost 0 bases and 1 base respectively, with 8 bases between them. The CDR3 spans 15 residues. Germline CDR1 LNHNV, CDR2 YYDKDF (reference sequence). The CDR3 region has the DNA TGTGCCACCAGCAGAGATCCCCAGGGCACAGATACGCAGTATTTT. This sequence encodes CATSRDPQGTDTQYF.

A single count supports this clone. A junction end diverges from the germline sequence, so it may reflect a read error. The rearrangement links TRBV7-7 to TRBJ1-5; the D is unclear. Germline V gene data show CDR1 as SSHAT and CDR2 as FNYEAQ (reference sequence). CDR3 size: 14 residues. This chain's CDR3 is CASSLEGGNQPQHF. Here the CDR3 DNA reads TGTGCTAGCAGCCTTGAGGGCGGCAATCAGCCCCAGCATTTT.

This chain links TRBV2 with TRBJ2-5; 9 nucleotides agree with TRBD2. This CDR3 is 16 amino acids long. The V segment lost 7 bases and the J segment 5 bases; nucleotides outside the gene matches: 14. Germline values: CDR1 SNHLY, CDR2 FYNNEI. CDR3 loop: CASTSDLAGKGETQYF. The CDR3 DNA sequence: TGTGCCAGCACCTCCGATCTAGCGGGAAAGGGGGAGACCCAGTACTTC.

The chain uses TRBV19 and TRBJ1-4; D possibly corresponds to TRBD1 (6 bases). Looked up from germline, CDR1 is LNHDA and CDR2 is SQIVND (reference sequence). V was shortened by 6 bases and J by 4 bases, with 12 bases between the two germline ends. This CDR3 region has 14 residues. The chain's CDR3 is CASRKGEFNEKLFF. In DNA form, the CDR3 reads TGTGCCAGTAGGAAGGGGGAATTTAATGAAAAACTGTTTTTT.

This chain connects TRBV28 to TRBJ2-5; D unclear. The CDR3 sequence is 11 residues long. The V end lost 4 bases, the J end lost 5 bases, and 5 bases lay between the germline ends. The germline gives CDR1 MDHEN, CDR2 SYDVKM. Here the CDR3 reads CASSSGETQYF. CDR3 bases: TGTGCCAGCAGTTCCGGGGAGACCCAGTACTTC. The whole variable domain, filled in from reference TRBV28 and TRBJ2-5, reads DVKVTQSSRYLVKRTGEKVFLECVQDMDHENMFWYRQDPGLGLRLIYFSYDVKMKEKGDIPEGYSVSREKKERFSLILESASTNQTSMYLCASSSGETQYFGPGTRLLVL.

The chain links TRBV19 to TRBJ1-1; TRBD1 is a possible D gene (5 bases). Germline values: CDR1 LNHDA, CDR2 SQIVND (reference sequence). Deletions cut 4 bases from V and 5 bases from J, with 14 bases between. The CDR3 has 14 residues. CDR3 amino acids: CASSRGEVLTEAFF. As DNA, the CDR3 is TGTGCCAGTAGTAGAGGGGAGGTTTTGACTGAAGCTTTCTTT.

This clone has just a few counts. V usage is TRBV7-9 and J usage is TRBJ1-1, with D uncertain. The germline V gene encodes CDR1 SEHNR and CDR2 FQNEAQ (reference sequence). The CDR3 runs to 14 residues. V was shortened by 5 bases and J by 1 base, with 11 bases between the two germline ends. In DNA, the CDR3 is TGTGCCAGCAGCCAAACACCAGGGAACACTGAAGCTTTCTTT. Protein: CASSQTPGNTEAFF.

V and J are TRBV6-5 and TRBJ2-7; 9 bases are shared with TRBD2. Germline V lookup: CDR1 MNHEY, CDR2 SVGAGI. This CDR3 region has 15 residues. Trimming at V came to 0 bases and at J to 0 bases, leaving 0 bases not matched to a gene. The CDR3 spells CASSYSREGSYEQYF. The CDR3 DNA reads as TGTGCCAGCAGTTACTCGCGGGAGGGCTCCTACGAGCAGTACTTC.

A single count supports this clone. CDR3 coding DNA: TGTGCCACCAGCAGAGACCGGGAAGAGACCCAGTACTTC. Residues: CATSRDREETQYF. This chain uses TRBV15 with TRBJ2-5; D not resolved. Trimming cost V 0 bases and J 3 bases, with 5 bases left between them. In germline, CDR1 is LNHNV, CDR2 YYDKDF (reference sequence). The CDR3 runs to 13 residues. Drawing the rest from reference TRBV15 and TRBJ2-5, the complete variable domain is DAMVIQNPRYQVTQFGKPVTLSCSQTLNHNVMYWYQQKSSQAPKLLFHYYDKDFNNEADTPDNFQSRRPNTSFCFLDIRSPGLGDTAMYLCATSRDREETQYFGPGTRLLVL.

The genes are TRBV2 and TRBJ1-1; possible D gene TRBD1, 5 bases. Germline-derived CDR1 and CDR2 are SNHLY and FYNNEI. V shed 3 bases and J shed 0 bases, with 17 bases lying between them. This CDR3 has 17 residues. The CDR3 DNA reads TGTGCCAGCAGTGATGGGGGTTTCGGGAGCGTGAACACTGAAGCTTTCTTT. Protein product: CASSDGGFGSVNTEAFF.

The chain recombines TRBV6-5 with TRBJ2-7; D possibly corresponds to TRBD1 (6 bases). The CDR3 length is 14 residues. Germline V gene lookup returns CDR1 MNHEY and CDR2 SVGAGI. Between the trimmed V and J ends, which lost 6 bases and 4 bases, there was a span of 16 bases. The CDR3 sequence is CASRVDRGGYEQYF. Written as DNA, the CDR3 is TGTGCCAGCAGAGTCGACAGAGGGGGATACGAGCAGTACTTC.

This rearrangement joins TRBV5-4 to TRBJ2-3, with 8 bases aligning to TRBD2. With 4 bases clipped from V and 6 bases from J, the junction kept 10 bases outside the gene matches. CDR3 size: 15 residues. Germline V gives CDR1 SGHNT, CDR2 YYREEE (reference sequence). In nucleotides, the CDR3 is TGTGCCAGCAGCACGCCGGGACTAGGGCCTGATACGCAGTATTTT. As protein: CASSTPGLGPDTQYF. The entire variable domain, with the rest obtained from reference TRBV5-4 and TRBJ2-3, is as follows: ETGVTQSPTHLIKTRGQQVTLRCSSQSGHNTVSWYQQALGQGPQFIFQYYREEENGRGNFPPRFSGLQFPNYSSELNVNALELDDSALYLCASSTPGLGPDTQYFGPGTRLTVL.

DNA of the CDR3: TGTGCCAGCTCACCGGGACAGGTCTCCAACTATGGCTACACCTTC. Its translation is CASSPGQVSNYGYTF. This sequence joins TRBV18 and TRBJ1-2; 8 bases match TRBD1. V shed 3 bases, J shed 2 bases, and the junction held 5 bases outside the gene matches. The CDR3 is made up of 15 amino acids. Looked up from germline, CDR1 is KGHSH and CDR2 is LQKENI.